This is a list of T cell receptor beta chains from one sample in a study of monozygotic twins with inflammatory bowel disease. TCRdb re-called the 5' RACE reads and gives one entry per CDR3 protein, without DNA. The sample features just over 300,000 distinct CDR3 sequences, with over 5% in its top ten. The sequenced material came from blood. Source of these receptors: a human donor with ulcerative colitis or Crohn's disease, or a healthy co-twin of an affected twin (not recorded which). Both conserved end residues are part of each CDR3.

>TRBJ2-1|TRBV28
CASSFMDYTLDEQFF
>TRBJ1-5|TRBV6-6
CASRDHGGEPQHF
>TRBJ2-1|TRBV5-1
CASSLALSGYNEQFF
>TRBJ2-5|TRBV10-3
CAISEGVYETQYF
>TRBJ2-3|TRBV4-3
CASSRTLGSTDTQYF
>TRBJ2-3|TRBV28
CASSLREGTDTQYF
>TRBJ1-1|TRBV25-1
CASSELARANTEAFF
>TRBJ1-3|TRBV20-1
CSARDLAGLKGNTIYF
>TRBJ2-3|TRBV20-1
CSARVGQKQDTQYF
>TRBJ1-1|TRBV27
CASSLAGGTEAFF
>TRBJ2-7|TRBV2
CASTPQTMGDEQYF
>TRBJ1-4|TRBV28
CVSSLRLIEKLFF
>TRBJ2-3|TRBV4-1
CASSQGWPLMGDTQYF
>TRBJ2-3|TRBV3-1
CASTRGLAGGDTQYF
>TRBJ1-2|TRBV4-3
CASSQTGAGYTF
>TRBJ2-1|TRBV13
CASSFRGGRSHEQFF
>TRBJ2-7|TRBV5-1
CASSLITGERYF
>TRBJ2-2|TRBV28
CASKEPWAGELFF
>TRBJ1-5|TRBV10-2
CASSDGQGLGRSNQPQHF
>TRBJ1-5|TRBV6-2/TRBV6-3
CASSTLGTGVQPQHF
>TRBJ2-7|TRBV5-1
CASSTYPLGTGGFEQYF
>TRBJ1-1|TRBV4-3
CASSLAGPTEAFF
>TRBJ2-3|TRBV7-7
CASSGGLAPTDTQYF
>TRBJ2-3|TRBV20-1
CSARDGRDAQYF
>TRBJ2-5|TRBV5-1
CASSLGGQGAQETQYF
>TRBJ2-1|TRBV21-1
CASSKGRLAGVEEQFF
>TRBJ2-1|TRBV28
CASSYFTSGRSYNEQFF
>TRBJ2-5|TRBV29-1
CSVEQGWQETQYF
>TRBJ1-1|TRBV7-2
CASSSRVDTEAFF
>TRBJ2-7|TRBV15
CATRLGGGGVDQYF
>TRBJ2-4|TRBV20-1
CSASFDRATSKWILAKNIQYF
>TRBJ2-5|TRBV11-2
CASSRLAGSGGRQETQYF
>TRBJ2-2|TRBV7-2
CASSSYVRRELFF
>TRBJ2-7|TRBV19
CASSPYATSVYEQYF
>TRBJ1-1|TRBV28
CASSLPGLSTEAFF
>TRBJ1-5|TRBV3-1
CASSPRALRQPQHF
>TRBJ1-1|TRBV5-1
CASSFDAGGKNTEAFF
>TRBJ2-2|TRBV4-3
CASSGTGSTGELFF
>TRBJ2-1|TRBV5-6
CASSPPGTILYNEQFF
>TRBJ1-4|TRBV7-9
CASSLEAREKLFF
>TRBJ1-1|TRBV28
CASSLSVAPDTEAFF
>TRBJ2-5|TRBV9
CASSVGRGAQETQYF
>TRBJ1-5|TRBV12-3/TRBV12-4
CASSFNLGGGQPQHF
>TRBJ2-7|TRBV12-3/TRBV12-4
CASRPGQGSSYEQYF
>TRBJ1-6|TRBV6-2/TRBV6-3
CASSYRTERNSPLHF
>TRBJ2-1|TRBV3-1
CASSQVPGRSNYNEQFF